Following are 15 T cell receptor beta chains from one sample sequenced in a study of blood T cells in healthy people across ages (dated by TCRdb to the mid-2010s). The method behind the library was 5' RACE. The sequencer listed for this sample is Illumina HiSeq 2500. A second roughly 7 to 12 cycle PCR used a sample-barcoded 5' primer and a J-beta primer mix. The raw public reads went through TCRdb reprocessing: fastp at Q25, MiXCR clone calling, in-frame beta chains kept. Each record represents a unique CDR3 protein, reported with the most common genes and DNA among its rows. This sample lists hundreds of thousands of distinct CDR3 sequences; 44% were detected once. 15% to 25% of the sample is taken by the ten largest. Material: blood. The source is a man between 60 and 75 years old in good health.

This clonotype was counted between two and nine times. This sequence joins TRBV9 and TRBJ2-5; TRBD1 matches 9 bases. V trimming: 4 bases; J trimming: 0 bases; junction bases outside the gene matches: 13. The CDR3 length is 18 residues. CDR1 is SGDLS, CDR2 YYNGEE, per germline. Here the CDR3 reads CASSPRMDRGRNQETQYF. In DNA, the CDR3 is TGTGCCAGCAGCCCGAGGATGGACAGGGGACGAAACCAAGAGACCCAGTACTTC.

This sequence joins TRBV20-1 and TRBJ2-3, with D tentatively TRBD2 (6 bases). Germline CDR1 DFQATT, CDR2 SNEGSKA (reference sequence). This CDR3 spans 18 amino acids. Trimming stripped 0 bases from V and 1 base from J, with 20 bases between. Here the CDR3 DNA reads TGCAGTGCTAGAGACCCGGGACTGGTAAGGGGCCGCACAGATACGCAGTATTTT. This encodes CSARDPGLVRGRTDTQYF.

The rearrangement links TRBV6-2 or TRBV6-3 to TRBJ2-5, with TRBD1 matching over 7 bases. Germline-derived CDR1 and CDR2 are MNHEY and SVGEGT. Trimming removed 2 bases from V and 2 bases from J; junction bases left unmatched: 5. The CDR3 is 15 residues long. Here the CDR3 reads CASSYHRGLQETQYF. The CDR3 nucleotides read TGTGCCAGCAGTTACCACAGGGGATTGCAAGAGACCCAGTACTTC.

Comment on this clonotype: A much bigger clone sits one base away, suggesting this may be a read error. This CDR3 is CVSSEGGGGYNEQFF. The CDR3 region has the DNA TGTGTCAGCAGTGAAGGTGGAGGGGGTTACAATGAGCAGTTCTTC. The chain links TRBV2 to TRBJ2-1, with D perhaps assigned TRBD1 or TRBD2 (6 bases each). Germline CDR1 SNHLY, CDR2 FYNNEI. CDR3 length: 15 amino acids.

The chain recombines TRBV28 with TRBJ2-5, with TRBD2 identical over 7 bases. CDR1 and CDR2 from the germline V gene are MDHEN and SYDVKM. The length of the CDR3 is 15 residues. V lost 3 bases, J lost 11 bases, and 15 bases stayed unmatched. CDR3 nucleotides: TGTGCCAGCAGTTTTGGACTAGGTCGGGGCGATGAGCAGTACTTC. It is translated as CASSFGLGRGDEQYF.

The chain joins TRBV7-2 to TRBJ2-7; D may match TRBD1 or TRBD2 (5 bases each). Germline V CDR1 and CDR2: SGHTA, FQGNSA. V was trimmed by 1 base and J by 0 bases, leaving 16 bases between them. This CDR3 region has 17 residues. CDR3: CASSLGAGRDVSYEQYF. The CDR3 nucleotides read TGTGCCAGCAGCTTAGGGGCTGGCAGGGACGTCTCCTACGAGCAGTACTTC.

This clonotype has at least ten counts. CDR3 sequence (DNA): TGTGCCAGCAGTTCTCTTGTCGGGGGGTCCTACAATGAGCAGTTCTTC. Its translation is CASSSLVGGSYNEQFF. The rearrangement joins TRBV28 to TRBJ2-1, with 7 bases that match TRBD2. Germline CDR1 is MDHEN and CDR2 is SYDVKM. V trimming: 4 bases; J trimming: 1 base; junction bases outside the gene matches: 7. CDR3 length: 16 amino acids.

The chain joins TRBV25-1 to TRBJ2-5, with TRBD1 identical over 7 bases. Trimming took 6 bases from V and 11 from J; bases not matched to a gene: 21. The germline V gene encodes CDR1 MGHDK and CDR2 SYGVNS. The CDR3 loop spans 16 amino acids. The CDR3 loop reads CASRVGTEGQLGEQYF. The CDR3 DNA follows: TGTGCCAGCAGGGTGGGGACAGAAGGCCAACTAGGGGAGCAGTACTTC.

The chain couples TRBV18 to TRBJ1-1; D remains ambiguous. CDR1 KGHSH and CDR2 LQKENI come from the germline V gene. Trimming pared 4 bases from V and 3 bases from J, leaving 9 bases between. The CDR3 consists of 13 residues. The CDR3 region has the DNA TGTGCCAGCTCACTAAACGTAGACACTGAAGCTTTCTTT. Amino acid sequence: CASSLNVDTEAFF. Based on the CDR3 plus reference TRBV18 and TRBJ1-1, the full variable domain is NAGVMQNPRHLVRRRGQEARLRCSPMKGHSHVYWYRQLPEEGLKFMVYLQKENIIDESGMPKERFSAEFPKEGPSILRIQQVVRGDSAAYFCASSLNVDTEAFFGQGTRLTVV.

This clonotype was counted a few times. The rearrangement links TRBV10-3 to TRBJ2-5, with 7 bases identical to TRBD1. The CDR3 runs 15 residues. Trimming at V came to 3 bases and at J to 4 bases, leaving 8 bases not matched to a gene. Germline V gene data show CDR1 as ENHRY and CDR2 as SYGVKD. The CDR3 here is CAISDSGQVGETQYF. The CDR3, as DNA: TGTGCCATCAGTGACTCTGGACAGGTTGGAGAGACCCAGTACTTC.

This chain uses TRBV29-1 with TRBJ2-5; D possibly matches TRBD1 or TRBD2 (5 bases each). The CDR3 spans 12 residues. CDR1 is SQVTM, CDR2 ANQGSEA, per germline. V was cut by 5 bases and J by 11 bases, with 18 bases left in between. The CDR3 is CSVMGVRNEQYF. Here the CDR3 DNA reads TGCAGCGTTATGGGGGTCCGGAATGAGCAGTACTTC.

The chain carries TRBV12-3 or TRBV12-4 and TRBJ2-5; 7 bases are a match to TRBD1. CDR3 size: 15 residues. J gave up 1 base and V 2 bases, and 4 bases lay outside the gene matches. DNA for the CDR3: TGTGCCAGCAGTTTAAAACCAGGGGGCCAAGAGACCCAGTACTTC. Translating it yields CASSLKPGGQETQYF.

The chain employs TRBV5-6 and TRBJ2-5; D is unclear. The CDR3 totals 14 residues. The germline V and J ends were trimmed by 4 bases and 1 base, with 11 bases remaining between them. Germline values: CDR1 SGHDT, CDR2 YYEEEE. CDR3 nucleotide sequence: TGTGCCAGCAGCAAGTCCGGATCCCAAGAGACCCAGTACTTC. It is translated as CASSKSGSQETQYF.

The chain is built from TRBV6-5 and TRBJ2-7, with 7 bases matching TRBD2. With 4 bases clipped from V and 2 bases from J, the junction kept 8 bases outside the gene matches. This CDR3 region has 15 residues. CDR1 is MNHEY, CDR2 SVGAGI, per germline. For the CDR3, the DNA is TGTGCCAGCAGTTCCTTTGGGAGGGGTCCCTACGAGCAGTACTTC. Amino acids: CASSSFGRGPYEQYF.

The chain has TRBV28 and TRBJ2-7; 11 bases agree with TRBD1. There are 15 residues in the CDR3. J lost 2 bases, V lost 6 bases, and 6 bases had no gene match. Germline CDR1 is MDHEN and CDR2 is SYDVKM. The CDR3 reads CASSHMGQGAYEQYF. Here the CDR3 DNA reads TGTGCCAGCAGCCATATGGGACAGGGGGCCTACGAGCAGTACTTC.